The next 20 T cell receptor beta chains were all read from a single sample in a study of blood T cell repertoires in COVID-19. Sequencing used immunoSEQ multiplex PCR; TCRdb keeps in-frame clones, though not all of them. The table shows around 95,000 clones, with 90% occurring only once. Sample: peripheral blood. The receptors derive from a man between 50 and 59 years old with acute or convalescent COVID-19.

In its sample, this clone was seen once. The CDR3 loop is CASSYSGQNYGYTF. The CDR3 DNA is TGTGCCAGCAGTTACTCGGGACAGAACTATGGCTACACCTTC. The chain combines TRBV6-5 with TRBJ1-2; TRBD1 aligns across 7 bases. This CDR3 spans 14 amino acids. Germline CDR1 and CDR2: MNHEY and SVGAGI. The V segment lost 0 bases and the J segment 2 bases; nucleotides outside the gene matches: 0.

V usage is TRBV20-1 and J usage is TRBJ2-5; D unresolved. CDR3 length: 11 residues. Trimming cost V 2 bases and J 3 bases, with 4 bases left between them. From germline, CDR1 is DFQATT and CDR2 SNEGSKA (reference sequence). CDR3 coding DNA: TGCAGTGCTAGATCCAAAGAGACCCAGTACTTC. This translates into CSARSKETQYF.

The V gene is TRBV3-1 (or the pseudogene TRBV3-2), the J gene TRBJ1-5; D remains ambiguous. The CDR3 is made up of 16 amino acids. Germline assignment: CDR1 LGHDT and CDR2 YNNKEL (reference sequence). The ends were cut back, 1 base at V and 0 bases at J, with 10 bases in the middle. The CDR3 bases are TGTGCCAGCAGCCAAGGGCGCGGGAATAGCAATCAGCCCCAGCATTTT. Protein: CASSQGRGNSNQPQHF.

The chain is built from TRBV4-3 and TRBJ1-2; D ambiguous. Between the trimmed V and J ends, which lost 0 bases and 3 bases, there was a span of 5 bases. Germline V CDR1 and CDR2: LGHNA, YSLEER. This CDR3 spans 13 amino acids. For the CDR3, the DNA is TGCGCCAGCAGCCAAGATAGAGACTATGGCTACACCTTC. Its protein is CASSQDRDYGYTF.

V gene TRBV30 combines with J gene TRBJ1-2, with 7 bases lining up with TRBD1. V lost 3 bases to trimming and J lost 7 bases; unmatched junction nucleotides: 2. The germline V gene encodes CDR1 GTSNPN and CDR2 SVGIG (reference sequence). This CDR3 spans 11 amino acids. The CDR3 reads CAWRHRGGYTF. CDR3 in DNA: TGTGCCTGGAGGCACAGGGGTGGCTACACCTTC.

V is TRBV5-8 and J is TRBJ2-5; D is ambiguous. The CDR3 runs 10 residues. The germline gives CDR1 SGHTS, CDR2 YDEGEE. Trimming took off 4 bases at V and 14 bases at J, with 12 bases between the two ends. The CDR3 here is CASSLNVLYF. DNA for the CDR3: TGTGCCAGCAGCCTCAACGTCCTATACTTC.

The V gene is TRBV5-1, the J gene TRBJ2-3; D not resolved. Germline values: CDR1 SGHRS, CDR2 YFSETQ. Trimming cost V 8 bases and J 0 bases, with 13 bases left between them. The length of the CDR3 is 14 residues. CDR3 residues: CASRLTTSTDTQYF. The CDR3 bases are TGCGCCAGTAGGCTTACGACTAGCACAGATACGCAGTATTTT.

The CDR3 nucleotides read TGTGCCAGTAGTATAAAGCGGGACACTGAAGCTTTCTTT. This encodes CASSIKRDTEAFF. The V gene is TRBV19, the J gene TRBJ1-1; no clear D gene. The CDR3 runs 13 residues. Per the germline V gene, CDR1 is LNHDA and CDR2 is SQIVND (reference sequence). V was shortened by 2 bases and J by 3 bases, with 7 bases between the two germline ends.

The gene calls are TRBV3-1 (or the pseudogene TRBV3-2) and TRBJ2-1, with 9 nucleotides matching TRBD2. V dropped 8 bases and J dropped 2; count of bases not matched to a gene: 4. This CDR3 has 14 amino acids. CDR1 is LGHDT, CDR2 YNNKEL, per germline (reference sequence). Here the CDR3 DNA reads TGTGCCAGCGCGAGACTAGCGGCCTACAATGAGCAGTTCTTC. It translates to CASARLAAYNEQFF.

This clone was seen only once. The rearrangement joins TRBV24-1 to TRBJ2-3; 8 bases map to TRBD2. The V gene's germline CDR1 is KGHDR and CDR2 SFDVKD. V lost 3 bases to trimming and J lost 4 bases; unmatched junction nucleotides: 8. The CDR3 extends over 16 amino acids. The CDR3 nucleotides are TGTGCCACCAGTGATCCGGGGACTAGTCCCTCAGATACGCAGTATTTT. Its translation: CATSDPGTSPSDTQYF.

The J gene is TRBJ1-5, the V gene TRBV5-6; D uncertain. The CDR3 has 14 residues. From germline, CDR1 is SGHDT and CDR2 YYEEEE. Between the trimmed V and J ends, which lost 4 bases and 0 bases, there was a span of 8 bases. The CDR3 DNA reads as TGTGCCAGCAGCAGCTGGGCTAGCAATCAGCCCCAGCATTTT. Amino acids: CASSSWASNQPQHF.

The rearrangement links TRBV7-9 to TRBJ1-1; D may be TRBD1 (6 bases). Germline CDR1 and CDR2: SEHNR and FQNEAQ (reference sequence). CDR3 length equals 13 residues. Trimming took 5 bases from V and 11 from J, leaving 18 bases between them. CDR3 region: CASSQTSGVGAFF. CDR3 nucleotide sequence: TGTGCCAGCAGCCAAACATCAGGGGTTGGGGCTTTCTTT.

The rearrangement joins TRBV19 to TRBJ1-1; D gene unclear. CDR1 is LNHDA, CDR2 SQIVND, per germline (reference sequence). V was cut by 6 bases and J by 0 bases, with 11 bases left in between. The CDR3 sequence is 14 residues long. CDR3 loop: CASRQQPLNTEAFF. As DNA, the CDR3 is TGTGCCAGTAGGCAACAGCCCTTGAACACTGAAGCTTTCTTT.

This chain links TRBV21-1 with TRBJ1-2. TRBV21-1 is a pseudogene segment. This CDR3 contains 11 residues. The CDR3 here is CASSNSLGYTF. CDR3 bases: TGTGCCAGCAGCAATAGTTTGGGCTACACCTTC.

J is TRBJ1-6 and V is TRBV5-5; TRBD1 matches 7 bases. This CDR3 is 16 amino acids long. Germline loops: CDR1 SGHKS, CDR2 YYEKEE (reference sequence). V lost 1 base to trimming and J lost 5 bases; unmatched junction nucleotides: 6. CDR3 amino acids: CASSLTGTVNNSPLHF. DNA of the CDR3: TGTGCCAGCAGCTTGACCGGGACAGTGAATAATTCACCCCTCCACTTT.

The chain has TRBV18 and TRBJ2-7, with TRBD1 identical over 9 bases. J gave up 6 bases and V 5 bases, and 5 bases lay outside the gene matches. From germline, CDR1 is KGHSH and CDR2 LQKENI. The CDR3 covers 13 residues. The CDR3, as DNA: TGTGCCAGCTCAGCTCAACAGGGGGCCGAGCAGTACTTC. This translates into CASSAQQGAEQYF.

Points on this clone: The sample carries other DNA sequences with the same CDR3. The chain recombines TRBV10-3 with TRBJ2-7; D may be TRBD2 (6 bases). The CDR3 is made up of 13 amino acids. V shed 5 bases and J shed 4 bases, with 12 bases lying between them. Germline CDR1 and CDR2: ENHRY and SYGVKD. The CDR3 protein is CAISPDGGYEQYF. CDR3 nucleotides: TGTGCCATCAGTCCCGACGGAGGGTACGAGCAGTACTTC.

V is TRBV6-5 and J is TRBJ1-5, with TRBD1 identical over 7 bases. Germline assignment: CDR1 MNHEY and CDR2 SVGAGI. The V gene end was trimmed by 0 bases and the J gene end by 7 bases; junction bases not matched to a gene: 3. The CDR3 extends over 14 amino acids. CDR3 region: CASSYSAGGQPQHF. The CDR3 nucleotides are TGTGCCAGCAGTTACTCTGCAGGGGGGCAGCCCCAGCATTTT.

The chain recombines TRBV6-5 with TRBJ2-5; 9 bases map to TRBD2. CDR3 length: 13 amino acids. Germline trimming cut 5 bases from V and 4 bases from J; bases unmatched to any gene: 2. Germline assignment: CDR1 MNHEY and CDR2 SVGAGI. The CDR3 DNA reads as TGTGCCAGCAGTCAGCGGGAGGCAGAGACCCAGTACTTC. Translating it yields CASSQREAETQYF.

The CDR3 reads CASGYEGSSGSYNEQFF. The CDR3 DNA sequence: TGTGCTAGTGGTTACGAGGGGTCTAGCGGGAGTTACAATGAGCAGTTCTTC. The chain combines TRBV12-5 with TRBJ2-1, with 10 bases fitting TRBD2. The CDR3 is 17 amino acids. CDR1 is LGHNT and CDR2 is FRNRAP in the germline V gene. J was trimmed by 4 bases and V by 4 bases; bases with no gene match: 10.